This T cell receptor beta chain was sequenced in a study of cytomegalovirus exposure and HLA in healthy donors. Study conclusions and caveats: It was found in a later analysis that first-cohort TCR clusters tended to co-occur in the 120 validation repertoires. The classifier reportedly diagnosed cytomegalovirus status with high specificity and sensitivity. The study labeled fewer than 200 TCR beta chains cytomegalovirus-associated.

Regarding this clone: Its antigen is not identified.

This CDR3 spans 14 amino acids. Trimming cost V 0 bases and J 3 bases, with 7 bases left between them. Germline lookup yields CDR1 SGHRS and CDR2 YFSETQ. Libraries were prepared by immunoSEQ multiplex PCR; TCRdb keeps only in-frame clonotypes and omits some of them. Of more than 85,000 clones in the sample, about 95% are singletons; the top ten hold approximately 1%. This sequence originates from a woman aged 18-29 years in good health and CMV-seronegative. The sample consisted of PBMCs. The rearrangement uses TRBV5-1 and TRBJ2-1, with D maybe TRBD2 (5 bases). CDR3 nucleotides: TGCGCCAGCAGCTTGGCGGGGAACTACAATGAGCAGTTCTTC. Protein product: CASSLAGNYNEQFF.